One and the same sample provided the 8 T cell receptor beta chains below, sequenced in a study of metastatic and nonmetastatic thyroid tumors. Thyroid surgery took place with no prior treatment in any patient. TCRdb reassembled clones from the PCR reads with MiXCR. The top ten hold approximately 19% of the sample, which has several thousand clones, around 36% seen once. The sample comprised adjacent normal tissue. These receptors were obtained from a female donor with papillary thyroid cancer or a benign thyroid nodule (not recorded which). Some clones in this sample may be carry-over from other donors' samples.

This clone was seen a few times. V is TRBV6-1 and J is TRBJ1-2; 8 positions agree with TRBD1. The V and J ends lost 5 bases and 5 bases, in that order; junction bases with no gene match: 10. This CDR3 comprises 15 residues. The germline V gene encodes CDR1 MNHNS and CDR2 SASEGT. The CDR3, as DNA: TGTGCCAGCAGTCCACAGACAGGGGCGGCTTATGGCTACACCTTC. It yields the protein CASSPQTGAAYGYTF.

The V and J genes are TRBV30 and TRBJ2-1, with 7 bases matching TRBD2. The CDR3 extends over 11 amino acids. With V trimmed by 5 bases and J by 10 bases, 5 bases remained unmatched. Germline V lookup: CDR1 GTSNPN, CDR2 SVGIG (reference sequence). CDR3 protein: CAWGWEGEQFF. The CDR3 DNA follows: TGTGCCTGGGGGTGGGAGGGGGAGCAGTTCTTC.

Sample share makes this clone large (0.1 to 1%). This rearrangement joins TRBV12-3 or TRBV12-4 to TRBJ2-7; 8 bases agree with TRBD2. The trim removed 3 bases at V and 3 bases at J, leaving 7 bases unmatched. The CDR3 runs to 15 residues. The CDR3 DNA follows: TGTGCCAGCAGTTTGGTAGCGGGAATCTTCTACGAGCAGTACTTC. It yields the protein CASSLVAGIFYEQYF.

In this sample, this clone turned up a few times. CDR3: CASSWDRAPYGYTF. The CDR3 DNA is TGTGCCAGCAGCTGGGACAGGGCCCCCTATGGCTACACCTTC. The V and J genes are TRBV6-2 or TRBV6-3 and TRBJ1-2, with 9 bases aligning to TRBD1. The germline gives CDR1 MNHEY, CDR2 SVGEGT. The CDR3 has 14 amino acids. V trimming: 6 bases; J trimming: 4 bases; junction bases outside the gene matches: 6.

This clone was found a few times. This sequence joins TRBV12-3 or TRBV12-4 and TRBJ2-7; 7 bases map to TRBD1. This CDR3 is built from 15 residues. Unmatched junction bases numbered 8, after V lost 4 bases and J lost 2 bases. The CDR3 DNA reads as TGTGCCAGCAGTTACTACAGGGGTTCGCCCTACGAGCAGTACTTC. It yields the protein CASSYYRGSPYEQYF.

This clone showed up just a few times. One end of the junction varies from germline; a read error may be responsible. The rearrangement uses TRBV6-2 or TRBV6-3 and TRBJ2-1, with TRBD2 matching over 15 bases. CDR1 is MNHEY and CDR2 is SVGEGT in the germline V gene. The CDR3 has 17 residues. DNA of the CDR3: TGTGCCAGCAGGGTCGGGACTAGCGGGGGGATATACAATGAGCAGTTATTC. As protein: CASRVGTSGGIYNEQLF.

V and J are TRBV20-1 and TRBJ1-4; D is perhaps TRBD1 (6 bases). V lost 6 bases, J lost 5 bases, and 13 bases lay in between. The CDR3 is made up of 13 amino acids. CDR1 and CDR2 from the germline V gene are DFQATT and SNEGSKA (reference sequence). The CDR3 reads CSAGRGLNEKLFF. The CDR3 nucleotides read TGCAGTGCCGGACGGGGGCTGAATGAAAAACTGTTTTTT.

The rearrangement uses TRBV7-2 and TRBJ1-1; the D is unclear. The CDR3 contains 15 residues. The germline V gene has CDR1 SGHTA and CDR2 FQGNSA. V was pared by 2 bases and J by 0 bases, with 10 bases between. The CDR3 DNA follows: TGTGCCAGCAGCTTAAGCGCAACCATGAACACTGAAGCTTTCTTT. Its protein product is CASSLSATMNTEAFF.